The rows below give T cell receptor beta chains drawn from one sample of a study of blood T cell repertoires in COVID-19. Measured with immunoSEQ multiplex PCR; TCRdb has only the in-frame clones, and not every one. The table lists 100,000 to 150,000 clones, 65% to 85% of them singletons, with over 3% in the top ten. The sample comprised PBMCs or T cells enriched from blood (not recorded which). The receptors here all came from a woman younger than 45 who had recovered from COVID-19. Each CDR3 is given with its conserved first and last residue. Fields, in order: J gene, V gene, clone size, D gene, CDR3 DNA, CDR3 protein. A D gene is named only where the DNA matches it firmly. Clone size, where shown, is once, few, many, or a class for clones that have expanded.

J: TRBJ1-1; V: TRBV2; size: .; D: .; DNA: TGTGCCAGCACCCAAATGAGAGGGTTGAACACTGAAGCTTTCTTT; CDR3: CASTQMRGLNTEAFF
J: TRBJ1-4; V: TRBV5-3; size: .; D: .; DNA: TGTGCCAGAAGCTTGAAACAGTTGCCTAATGAAAAACTGTTTTTT; CDR3: CARSLKQLPNEKLFF
J: TRBJ2-7; V: TRBV5-4; size: .; D: .; DNA: TGTGCCAGCAGAGTTCTTGGGGCCGGGTACGAGCAGTACTTC; CDR3: CASRVLGAGYEQYF
J: TRBJ2-1; V: TRBV5-1; size: .; D: .; DNA: TGCGCCAGCGCCAGGGTACCGGGTAGCTCCTACAATGAGCAGTTCTTC; CDR3: CASARVPGSSYNEQFF
J: TRBJ1-5; V: TRBV19; size: .; D: TRBD1; DNA: TGTGCCAGTCGGGACAGAAGGAGTCAGCCCCAGCATTTT; CDR3: CASRDRRSQPQHF
J: TRBJ2-1; V: TRBV3-1/TRBV3-2; size: .; D: .; DNA: TGTGCCAGCAGAAGCCAAGGGGGGGGGTACAATGAGCAGTTCTTC; CDR3: CASRSQGGGYNEQFF
J: TRBJ2-1; V: TRBV18; size: .; D: TRBD2; DNA: TGTGCCAGCCTGACAAGTTCTGTCCTAGCGGGAGGCCAGAACAATGAGCAGTTCTTC; CDR3: CASLTSSVLAGGQNNEQFF
J: TRBJ2-5; V: TRBV6-5; size: .; D: TRBD1; DNA: TGTGCCAGCAGCCGGACAGGGACGGAGACCCAGTACTTC; CDR3: CASSRTGTETQYF
J: TRBJ1-2; V: TRBV10-1; size: .; D: TRBD1; DNA: TGCGCCAGCGGAGGGACAGTCTCTAACTATGGCTACACCTTC; CDR3: CASGGTVSNYGYTF
J: TRBJ1-2; V: TRBV10-3; size: .; D: .; DNA: TGTGCCATCAGTGAGACATTCTCGGAGGGCTACACCTTC; CDR3: CAISETFSEGYTF
J: TRBJ2-4; V: TRBV7-2; size: .; D: TRBD2; DNA: TGTGCCAGCAGCCCCTGGGGGGGATCAGCCAAAAACATTCAGTACTTC; CDR3: CASSPWGGSAKNIQYF
J: TRBJ2-6; V: TRBV4-3; size: few; D: .; DNA: TGCGCCAGTGGACAGTCGGGAAGTGGGGCCAACGTCCTGACTTTC; CDR3: CASGQSGSGANVLTF
J: TRBJ2-7; V: TRBV15; size: .; D: TRBD2; DNA: TGTGCCACCTCCGGAGTGGCGGGAGGCCCCTACGAGCAGTACTTC; CDR3: CATSGVAGGPYEQYF
J: TRBJ2-1; V: TRBV7-9; size: .; D: TRBD2; DNA: TGTGCCAGCAGCCAGCCCAGCGGGGGGGCCTACAATGAGCAGTTCTTC; CDR3: CASSQPSGGAYNEQFF
J: TRBJ2-2; V: TRBV19; size: .; D: .; DNA: TGTGCCAGTAGTATAGATCGAGGCACCGGGGAGCTGTTTTTT; CDR3: CASSIDRGTGELFF
J: TRBJ1-1; V: TRBV30; size: .; D: .; DNA: TGTGCCTGGAGTCCGGGGGAGAACACTGAAGCTTTCTTT; CDR3: CAWSPGENTEAFF
J: TRBJ2-3; V: TRBV29-1; size: .; D: .; DNA: TGCAGCGTTAGGGGGGGGTCCACAGATACGCAGTATTTT; CDR3: CSVRGGSTDTQYF
J: TRBJ1-1; V: TRBV21-1; size: .; D: .; DNA: TGTGCCAGCAGCAAGTTGGTGATGCTAGGACAGTGGAACACTGAAGCTTTCTTT; CDR3: CASSKLVMLGQWNTEAFF
J: TRBJ2-1; V: TRBV24-1; size: .; D: TRBD2; DNA: TGTGCCACCAGTCAGGAGACTAGCGGGTTTTACAATGAGCAGTTCTTC; CDR3: CATSQETSGFYNEQFF
J: TRBJ1-1; V: TRBV27; size: once; D: TRBD1; DNA: TGTGCCAGCAGCCGACCGACAGGGGGGGAAGCTTTCTTT; CDR3: CASSRPTGGEAFF
J: TRBJ2-5; V: TRBV20-1; size: .; D: TRBD2; DNA: TGCAGTGCTAGTTATCCCAGCGGGAGACTACAAGAGACCCAGTACTTC; CDR3: CSASYPSGRLQETQYF
J: TRBJ1-5; V: TRBV28; size: .; D: .; DNA: TGTGCCAGCAGTCCACAGGTCTTAGGGCCCCAGCATTTT; CDR3: CASSPQVLGPQHF
J: TRBJ2-4; V: TRBV19; size: .; D: .; DNA: TGTGCCAGTAGTCCCCGTGGCAGGTCAAGAGCCAAAAACATTCAGTACTTC; CDR3: CASSPRGRSRAKNIQYF
J: TRBJ2-7; V: TRBV4-3; size: .; D: TRBD1; DNA: TGCGCCAGCAGCTCCTTTACAGGGGGCGGGTACGAGCAGTACTTC; CDR3: CASSSFTGGGYEQYF
J: TRBJ2-7; V: TRBV9; size: .; D: .; DNA: TGTGCCAGCAGCGTAGCGGGAGTAGGAAACGAGCAGTACTTC; CDR3: CASSVAGVGNEQYF
J: TRBJ2-2; V: TRBV9; size: .; D: .; DNA: TGTGCCAGCAGCGTAGTAGCATTGGGTTTTAGAGCCGCCGGGGAGCTGTTTTTT; CDR3: CASSVVALGFRAAGELFF
J: TRBJ2-7; V: TRBV6-5; size: once; D: .; DNA: TGTGCCAGCAGTATAGCGGAGAGCTCCTACGAGCAGTACTTC; CDR3: CASSIAESSYEQYF
J: TRBJ2-2; V: TRBV9; size: few; D: TRBD1; DNA: TGTGCCAGCAGTTTCCCCCGGGACAGGGGGTTCACCGGGGAGCTGTTTTTT; CDR3: CASSFPRDRGFTGELFF
J: TRBJ2-3; V: TRBV10-2; size: .; D: TRBD2; DNA: TGCGCCAGCAGTTGGACTAGCGGGAGTTCGCCTCGGGCAGATACGCAGTATTTT; CDR3: CASSWTSGSSPRADTQYF
J: TRBJ2-7; V: TRBV5-1; size: few; D: .; DNA: TGCGCCAGCAGCCCGGGACATCTCTACGAGCAGTACTTC; CDR3: CASSPGHLYEQYF
J: TRBJ2-7; V: TRBV12-3/TRBV12-4; size: .; D: .; DNA: TGTGCCAGCAGTTTAGACAGGCAATACGAGCAGTACTTC; CDR3: CASSLDRQYEQYF
J: TRBJ1-5; V: TRBV6-5; size: .; D: .; DNA: TGTGCCAGTGGGACACAACATAATCAGCCCCAGCATTTT; CDR3: CASGTQHNQPQHF
J: TRBJ1-5; V: TRBV11-3; size: .; D: .; DNA: TGTGCCAGCAGCTTAAAGGGGACTGTAAGACAGCCCCAGCATTTT; CDR3: CASSLKGTVRQPQHF
J: TRBJ2-1; V: TRBV18; size: .; D: .; DNA: TGTGCCAGCTCACCCACAGTTTACAATGAGCAGTTCTTC; CDR3: CASSPTVYNEQFF
J: TRBJ2-5; V: TRBV12-2; size: .; D: .; DNA: TGTGCAAGTCGCTTCCTACTGCGGGGGGTAGTGGAGACCCAGTACTTC; CDR3: CASRFLLRGVVETQYF
J: TRBJ2-5; V: TRBV28; size: once; D: TRBD1; DNA: TGTGCCAGCAGTTTGCTGGACAGGCCGCTTAGAGGGGTGACCCAGTACTTC; CDR3: CASSLLDRPLRGVTQYF
J: TRBJ1-2; V: TRBV28; size: .; D: .; DNA: TGTGCCAGCAGTCCGAGGATTCGGGGCTACACCTTC; CDR3: CASSPRIRGYTF
J: TRBJ2-5; V: TRBV4-2; size: .; D: TRBD2; DNA: TGTGCCAGCAGCCAAATGAGCGGGAGGTGGGAGACCCAGTACTTC; CDR3: CASSQMSGRWETQYF
J: TRBJ2-5; V: TRBV9; size: .; D: .; DNA: TGTGCCAGCAGCCGAGAATGGGGGGAGGAGATGACCCAGTACTTC; CDR3: CASSREWGEEMTQYF
J: TRBJ2-2; V: TRBV6-6; size: .; D: .; DNA: TGTGCCAGCAGCCCGACAGGAGCGAACACCGGGGAGCTGTTTTTT; CDR3: CASSPTGANTGELFF
J: TRBJ2-5; V: TRBV7-6; size: .; D: .; DNA: TGTGCCAGCAGCTTACCCGCGGAGGGGAGACAAGAGACCCAGTACTTC; CDR3: CASSLPAEGRQETQYF
J: TRBJ2-1; V: TRBV24-1; size: .; D: TRBD2; DNA: TGTGCCACCAGTGGGACTAGCGACGGGAATGAGCAGTTCTTC; CDR3: CATSGTSDGNEQFF
J: TRBJ1-2; V: TRBV5-1; size: .; D: TRBD1; DNA: TGCGCCAGCAGCCCCGGGACAGCGGTTGGACTCTATGGCTACACCTTC; CDR3: CASSPGTAVGLYGYTF
J: TRBJ1-5; V: TRBV5-5; size: .; D: .; DNA: TGTGCCAGCAGCTTGGAAGCTCCTTATAGCAATCAGCCCCAGCATTTT; CDR3: CASSLEAPYSNQPQHF
J: TRBJ2-5; V: TRBV25-1; size: .; D: .; DNA: TGTGCCAGCAGTGCCGGACAGTCCGGGGAGACCCAGTACTTC; CDR3: CASSAGQSGETQYF
J: TRBJ2-2; V: TRBV6-2/TRBV6-3; size: few; D: .; DNA: TGTGCCAGCAGTCCCGACTACAACACCGGGGAGCTGTTTTTT; CDR3: CASSPDYNTGELFF
J: TRBJ2-5; V: TRBV29-1; size: .; D: .; DNA: TGCAGCGTGGATAGCAGAGAGACCCAGTACTTC; CDR3: CSVDSRETQYF
J: TRBJ1-5; V: TRBV12-2; size: many; D: .; DNA: TGTGCAAGTCGCCCGGGGAGGTGGGGCAATCAGCCCCAGCATTTT; CDR3: CASRPGRWGNQPQHF
J: TRBJ2-2; V: TRBV19; size: .; D: TRBD2; DNA: TGTGCCAGTAGACGACTTAGCGGGAGGGCCACCGGGGAGCTGTTTTTT; CDR3: CASRRLSGRATGELFF
J: TRBJ1-4; V: TRBV5-1; size: .; D: .; DNA: TGCGCCAGCAGCCCCGGGACTCCCGTTGTTAATGAAAAACTGTTTTTT; CDR3: CASSPGTPVVNEKLFF
J: TRBJ2-5; V: TRBV11-3; size: .; D: .; DNA: TGTGCCAGCAGCTCCCGAAGCAGCGGCCAAGAGACCCAGTACTTC; CDR3: CASSSRSSGQETQYF